A single sample gave rise to the 6 T cell receptor beta chains below, sequenced in a study of technical replicates of blood from several donors. The assay was immunoSEQ multiplex PCR, and TCRdb's table has in-frame clones only and misses some. The sample lists about 80,000 clones; more than 85% were seen once. The sequencing input was T cells isolated from PBMCs. The origin of the receptors is a human donor in good health.

This clone appeared once. V is TRBV5-4 and J is TRBJ1-2; 9 nucleotides match TRBD1. The CDR3 is 14 amino acids. V lost 3 bases to trimming and J lost 7 bases; unmatched junction nucleotides: 7. Per the germline V gene, CDR1 is SGHNT and CDR2 is YYREEE (reference sequence). CDR3 in amino acids: CASSYDRGSAGYTF. The CDR3 coding sequence is TGTGCCAGCAGCTACGACAGGGGGTCGGCTGGCTACACCTTC.

This chain joins TRBV11-2 and TRBJ2-7, with unresolved D. Trimming took 4 bases from V and 6 from J, leaving 13 bases between them. The germline gives CDR1 SGHAT, CDR2 FQNNGV. There are 13 residues in the CDR3. Here the CDR3 DNA reads TGTGCCAGCAGCTGGAGTAGGTCTGGCGAGCAGTACTTC. Its translation is CASSWSRSGEQYF.

The chain employs TRBV29-1 and TRBJ2-1, with D maybe TRBD2 (6 bases). V was cut by 5 bases and J by 8 bases, with 19 bases left in between. The CDR3 loop spans 14 amino acids. Germline V gives CDR1 SQVTM, CDR2 ANQGSEA. The CDR3 DNA reads TGCAGCGTTAAATTGAACGGGAGAGAATATGAGCAGTTCTTC. It is translated as CSVKLNGREYEQFF.

This chain links TRBV19 with TRBJ1-5, with D unresolved. The germline V gene encodes CDR1 LNHDA and CDR2 SQIVND (reference sequence). The germline V and J ends were trimmed by 9 bases and 0 bases, with 12 bases remaining between them. CDR3 length: 14 amino acids. CDR3 in amino acids: CASLILNSNQPQHF. CDR3 sequence (DNA): TGTGCCAGCCTTATTCTTAATAGCAATCAGCCCCAGCATTTT. Filled out from reference TRBV19 and TRBJ1-5, the complete variable domain reads DGGITQSPKYLFRKEGQNVTLSCEQNLNHDAMYWYRQDPGQGLRLIYYSQIVNDFQKGDIAEGYSVSREKKESFPLTVTSAQKNPTAFYLCASLILNSNQPQHFGDGTRLSIL.

Only a few counts were recorded for this clone. The chain carries TRBV18 and TRBJ1-1; maybe TRBD1 (5 bases). V dropped 3 bases and J dropped 8 bases, with 13 bases sitting between them. The CDR3 contains 13 residues. Germline assignment: CDR1 KGHSH and CDR2 LQKENI. As DNA, the CDR3 is TGTGCCAGCTCACCCGACAGATTGACGGAAGCTTTCTTT. Its translation: CASSPDRLTEAFF.

The genes are TRBV7-3 and TRBJ2-7; D gene unclear. V was pared by 5 bases and J by 1 base, with 9 bases between. Germline CDR1 is SGHTA and CDR2 is FQGTGA. The length of the CDR3 is 13 residues. The CDR3 nucleotides are TGTGCCAGCAGCCTCCGCTATTCCTACGAGCAGTACTTC. This gives the protein CASSLRYSYEQYF.